The clone carrying this T cell receptor (beta chain) was observed a few times. Its antigen remains unknown. It was cDNA, reverse transcribed from extracted RNA, that served as the sequencing template. The method was immunoSEQ multiplex PCR; TCRdb's version includes in-frame clones alone and lacks a portion of them. The table shows roughly 230,000 clones, with 43% occurring only once. The germline gives CDR1 SQVTM, CDR2 ANQGSEA. The CDR3 totals 13 residues. Trimming left V 5 bases short and J 5 bases short, with 15 bases between. The data were taken from a study of CD8+ T cells in alopecia areata. Study as a whole: Treated patients were given 5 to 10 mg oral tofacitinib twice daily. Findings and caveats of the study: In blood and scalp, many expanded lesional clones persisted during tofacitinib.

Treatment here: oral pan-JAK inhibitor, 5-10 mg twice daily. PBMCs provided sorted CD4+ and CD8+ T cells. This clonotype was sampled from a human donor with alopecia areata. The input for sequencing was CD4+ T cells sorted from blood, taken at approximately week 36, from a patient treated with tofacitinib. The chain combines TRBV29-1 with TRBJ2-5, with a weak D call TRBD1 (6 bases). CDR3 loop: CSVFSATGETQYF. CDR3 nucleotide sequence: TGCAGCGTTTTCAGCGCCACAGGGGAGACCCAGTACTTC.